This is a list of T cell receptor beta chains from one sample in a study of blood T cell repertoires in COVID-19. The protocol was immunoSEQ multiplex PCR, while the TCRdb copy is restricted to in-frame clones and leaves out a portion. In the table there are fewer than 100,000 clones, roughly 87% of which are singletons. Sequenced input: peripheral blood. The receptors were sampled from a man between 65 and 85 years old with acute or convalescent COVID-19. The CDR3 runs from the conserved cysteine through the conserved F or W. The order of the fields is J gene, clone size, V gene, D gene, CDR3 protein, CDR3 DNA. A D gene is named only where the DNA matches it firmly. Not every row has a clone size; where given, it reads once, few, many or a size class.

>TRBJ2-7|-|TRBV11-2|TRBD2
CASSLVLADSYEQYF
TGTGCCAGCAGCTTAGTGCTAGCGGACTCCTACGAGCAGTACTTC
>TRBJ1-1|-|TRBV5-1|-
CASSPPWGGRNTEAFF
TGCGCCAGCAGCCCGCCTTGGGGAGGGCGCAACACTGAAGCTTTCTTT
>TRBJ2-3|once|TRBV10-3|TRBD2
CAITKGLDSTDTQYF
TGTGCCATCACAAAGGGACTAGATAGCACAGATACGCAGTATTTT
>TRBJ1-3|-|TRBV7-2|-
CASSLIDSGNTIYF
TGTGCCAGCAGCTTAATAGACTCTGGAAACACCATATATTTT
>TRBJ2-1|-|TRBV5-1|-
CASSPRGWIRGNEQFF
TGCGCCAGCAGCCCCCGGGGGTGGATTCGTGGCAATGAGCAGTTCTTC
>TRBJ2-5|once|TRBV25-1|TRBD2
CASSGGLGWQETQYF
TGTGCCAGCAGTGGGGGACTAGGTTGGCAAGAGACCCAGTACTTC
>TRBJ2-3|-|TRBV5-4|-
CASSLRSTDTQYF
TGTGCCAGCAGCTTGCGTAGCACAGATACGCAGTATTTT
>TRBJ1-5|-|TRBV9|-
CASSLAGMNQPQHF
TGTGCCAGCAGCCTGGCGGGGATGAATCAGCCCCAGCATTTT
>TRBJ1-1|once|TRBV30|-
CACRAKEDTEAFF
TGTGCCTGCCGGGCCAAGGAGGACACTGAAGCTTTCTTT
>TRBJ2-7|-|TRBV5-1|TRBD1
CASSVGGTGVYEQYF
TGCGCCAGCAGCGTCGGCGGGACAGGGGTGTACGAGCAGTACTTC
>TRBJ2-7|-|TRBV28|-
CAIGPGYSYEQYF
TGTGCCATCGGGCCAGGGTACTCCTACGAGCAGTACTTC
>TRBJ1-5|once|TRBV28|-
CASSLGLSNQPQHF
TGTGCCAGCAGTTTGGGCCTTAGCAATCAGCCCCAGCATTTT
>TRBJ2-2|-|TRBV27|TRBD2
CASSLSLIAGGPGTGELFF
TGTGCCAGCAGTTTATCGTTAATAGCGGGGGGGCCGGGCACCGGGGAGCTGTTTTTT
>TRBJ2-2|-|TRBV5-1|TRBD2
CASSLLAGGNTGELFF
TGCGCCAGCAGCTTGTTAGCGGGGGGAAACACCGGGGAGCTGTTTTTT
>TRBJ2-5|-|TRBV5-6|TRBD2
CASSFRTGGAQETQYF
TGTGCCAGCAGCTTTCGAACCGGGGGGGCCCAAGAGACCCAGTACTTC
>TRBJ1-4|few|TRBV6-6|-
CASSTGQDNEKLFF
TGTGCCAGCAGCACAGGGCAAGATAATGAAAAACTGTTTTTT
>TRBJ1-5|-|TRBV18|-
CASSPRGEGGEDQPQHF
TGTGCCAGCTCACCACGGGGAGAAGGGGGTGAGGATCAGCCCCAGCATTTT
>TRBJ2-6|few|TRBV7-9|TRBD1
CASRAGGQGSSGANVLTF
TGTGCCAGCAGAGCCGGGGGACAGGGAAGCTCTGGGGCCAACGTCCTGACTTTC
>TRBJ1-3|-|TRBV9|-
CASSVVGGAGNTIYF
TGTGCCAGCAGCGTAGTTGGGGGGGCAGGAAACACCATATATTTT
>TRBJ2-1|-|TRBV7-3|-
CASSVYLSSYNEQFF
TGTGCCAGCAGCGTCTACCTGAGCTCCTACAATGAGCAGTTCTTC
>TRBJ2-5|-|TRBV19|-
CASSWAPRETQYF
TGTGCCAGTAGTTGGGCCCCGAGAGAGACCCAGTACTTC
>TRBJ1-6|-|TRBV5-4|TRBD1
CASRFGTENSPLHF
TGTGCCAGCAGATTCGGGACAGAGAATTCACCCCTCCACTTT
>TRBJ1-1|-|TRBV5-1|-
CASGPGGRTEAFF
TGCGCCAGCGGCCCGGGGGGGAGAACTGAAGCTTTCTTT
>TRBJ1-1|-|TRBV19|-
CASSIMGVGGTEAFF
TGTGCCAGTAGTATTATGGGCGTGGGTGGCACTGAAGCTTTCTTT
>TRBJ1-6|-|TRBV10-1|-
CASSVRLIVAGTNNSPLHF
TGCGCCAGCAGTGTCCGTCTGATTGTGGCAGGGACTAATAATTCACCCCTCCACTTT
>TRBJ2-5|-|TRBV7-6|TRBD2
CASSFSASGGAVETQYF
TGTGCCAGCAGCTTCTCGGCTAGCGGGGGGGCCGTGGAGACCCAGTACTTC
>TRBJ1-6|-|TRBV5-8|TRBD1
CASSAGTANSPLHF
TGTGCCAGCAGCGCTGGGACAGCCAATTCACCCCTCCACTTT
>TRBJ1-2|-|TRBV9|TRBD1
CASSGDRFLYGYTF
TGTGCCAGCAGCGGGGACAGGTTTTTATATGGCTACACCTTC
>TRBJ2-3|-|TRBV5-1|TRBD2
CASSPSGGIVDTQYF
TGCGCCAGCAGCCCTAGCGGGGGGATTGTAGATACGCAGTATTTT
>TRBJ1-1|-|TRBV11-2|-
CASSLSRVEAFF
TGTGCCAGCAGCTTGAGCAGGGTGGAAGCTTTCTTT
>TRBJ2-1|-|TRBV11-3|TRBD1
CASSPQRQGSNEQFF
TGTGCCAGCAGCCCCCAAAGACAGGGCAGCAATGAGCAGTTCTTC
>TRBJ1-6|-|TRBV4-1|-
CASSQDWGLQNSPLHF
TGCGCCAGCAGCCAAGATTGGGGACTCCAAAATTCACCCCTCCACTTT
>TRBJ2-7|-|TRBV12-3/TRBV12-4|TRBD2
CASRRGEREEQYF
TGTGCCAGTCGCCGGGGGGAACGGGAAGAGCAGTACTTC
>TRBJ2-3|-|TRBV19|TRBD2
CASSLAGGQDTQYF
TGTGCCAGTTCGCTAGCGGGGGGGCAAGATACGCAGTATTTT
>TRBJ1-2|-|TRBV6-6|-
CASTKQGSNYGYTF
TGTGCCAGCACCAAACAGGGATCGAACTATGGCTACACCTTC
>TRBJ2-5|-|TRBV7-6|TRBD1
CASSTDRADPPETQYF
TGTGCCAGCAGCACCGACAGGGCCGACCCCCCAGAGACCCAGTACTTC
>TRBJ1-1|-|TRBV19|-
CASSTGGGNTEAFF
TGTGCCAGTAGTACTGGGGGAGGGAACACTGAAGCTTTCTTT
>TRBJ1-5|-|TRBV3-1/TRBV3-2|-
CASSQRGQPQHF
TGTGCCAGCAGCCAAAGGGGCCAGCCCCAGCATTTT
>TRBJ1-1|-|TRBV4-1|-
CASSPRRDTSNTEAFF
TGCGCCAGCAGCCCGCGCCGGGACACAAGCAACACTGAAGCTTTCTTT
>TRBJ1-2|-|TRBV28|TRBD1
CASSLSDRVGGYTF
TGTGCCAGCAGTTTGTCAGACAGGGTCGGAGGCTACACCTTC
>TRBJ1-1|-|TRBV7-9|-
CASSLASGTPEAFF
TGTGCCAGCAGCTTGGCCTCAGGGACTCCTGAAGCTTTCTTT
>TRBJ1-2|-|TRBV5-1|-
CASSLAQGTSRGYTF
TGCGCCAGCAGCTTGGCGCAGGGTACGAGTAGAGGCTACACCTTC
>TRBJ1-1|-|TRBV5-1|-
CASSSGKTEAFF
TGCGCCAGCAGCTCGGGGAAAACTGAAGCTTTCTTT
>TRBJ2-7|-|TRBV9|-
CASSVGDSSYEQYF
TGTGCCAGCAGCGTGGGGGACTCCTCCTACGAGCAGTACTTC
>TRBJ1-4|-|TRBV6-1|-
CASSEARDIGLIVNEKLFF
TGTGCCAGCAGTGAAGCCCGGGACATTGGTTTGATTGTTAATGAAAAACTGTTTTTT
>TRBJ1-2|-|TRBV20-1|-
CSARALRSYTF
TGCAGTGCTAGAGCGCTCAGGAGCTACACCTTC
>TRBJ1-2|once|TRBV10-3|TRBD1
CAISATGQSRGYGYTF
TGTGCCATCAGTGCGACGGGACAGTCTCGAGGCTATGGCTACACCTTC
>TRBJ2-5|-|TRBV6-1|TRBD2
CASSEAGGLAGLETQYF
TGTGCCAGCAGTGAAGCAGGCGGACTAGCGGGGTTGGAGACCCAGTACTTC
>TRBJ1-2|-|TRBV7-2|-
CASSQDGPGISYGYTF
TGTGCCAGCAGCCAAGATGGCCCAGGGATAAGCTATGGCTACACCTTC
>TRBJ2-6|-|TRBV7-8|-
CASESSGANVLTF
TGTGCCAGCGAGAGCTCTGGGGCCAACGTCCTGACTTTC
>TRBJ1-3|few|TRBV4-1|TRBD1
CASSQPTGLGGNTIYF
TGCGCCAGCAGCCAACCGACAGGGCTGGGGGGAAACACCATATATTTT
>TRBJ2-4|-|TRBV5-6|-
CASSFRGLAKNIQYF
TGTGCCAGCAGCTTTCGTGGGCTAGCCAAAAACATTCAGTACTTC
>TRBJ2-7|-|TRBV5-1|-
CASSLTGAYEQYF
TGCGCCAGCAGCTTGACAGGAGCCTACGAGCAGTACTTC
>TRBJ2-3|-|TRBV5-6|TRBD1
CASSPRQGRADTQYF
TGTGCCAGCAGCCCTCGACAGGGACGGGCAGATACGCAGTATTTT
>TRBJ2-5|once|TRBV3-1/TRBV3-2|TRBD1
CASSRRRLQGSGETQYF
TGTGCCAGCAGCCGGCGGCGCTTACAGGGGTCGGGGGAGACCCAGTACTTC